Listed here are 28 T cell receptor beta chains from one sample, sequenced in a study of cytomegalovirus exposure and HLA in healthy donors. A multiplex PCR was run with 60 Vbeta primers and 13 Jbeta primers. Produced via immunoSEQ multiplex PCR; TCRdb's table is partial and in-frame only. The table has 85,000 to 90,000 clones, around 74% seen once. Sequencing input: PBMCs. These receptors were collected from a man aged 25 to 45 in good health and CMV-seropositive.

The V call is TRBV7-8, the J call TRBJ2-3; the D is unclear. CDR3 length: 14 amino acids. Trimming took off 3 bases at V and 0 bases at J, with 7 bases between the two ends. CDR1 SGHVS and CDR2 FQNEAQ come from the germline V gene. The CDR3 DNA reads TGTGCCAGCAGCTTCAGGTTGAGCACAGATACGCAGTATTTT. It specifies CASSFRLSTDTQYF.

This CDR3 is CASSVGGVNTEAFF. In DNA form, the CDR3 reads TGTGCCAGCAGTGTAGGGGGCGTGAACACTGAAGCTTTCTTT. J is TRBJ1-1 and V is TRBV2; 7 nucleotides line up with TRBD1. V was clipped by 4 bases and J by 0 bases; unmatched bases: 2. In germline, CDR1 is SNHLY, CDR2 FYNNEI. This CDR3 contains 14 residues.

The chain has TRBV28 and TRBJ1-1; D unclear. This CDR3 region has 13 residues. V lost 3 bases and J lost 5, with 10 bases in between. The germline V gene encodes CDR1 MDHEN and CDR2 SYDVKM. The CDR3 is CASSLSSWTEAFF. As DNA, the CDR3 is TGTGCCAGCAGTTTGTCGAGTTGGACTGAAGCTTTCTTT. Looking up the rest from reference TRBV28 and TRBJ1-1 gives the full variable domain: DVKVTQSSRYLVKRTGEKVFLECVQDMDHENMFWYRQDPGLGLRLIYFSYDVKMKEKGDIPEGYSVSREKKERFSLILESASTNQTSMYLCASSLSSWTEAFFGQGTRLTVV.

This chain connects TRBV7-8 to TRBJ1-1, with D perhaps matching TRBD1 (6 bases). Trimming took off 3 bases at V and 0 bases at J, with 17 bases between the two ends. CDR1 is SGHVS, CDR2 FQNEAQ, per germline. The CDR3 runs 17 residues. The CDR3 bases are TGTGCCAGCAGCTTCGTACAGGGAGGGAAAATGAACACTGAAGCTTTCTTT. This gives the protein CASSFVQGGKMNTEAFF.

This clone was found many times. The chain employs TRBV2 and TRBJ2-5; 10 positions agree with TRBD2. The CDR3 contains 15 residues. The V and J ends lost 0 bases and 3 bases, in that order; junction bases with no gene match: 1. Germline-derived CDR1 and CDR2 are SNHLY and FYNNEI. CDR3 sequence (DNA): TGTGCCAGCAGTGAAGCCCTAGCGGGGGAAGAGACCCAGTACTTC. Translation gives CASSEALAGEETQYF.

Note on this clone: Other DNA sequences in the same sample also yield this CDR3. V and J are TRBV6-4 and TRBJ2-3; the match to TRBD2 covers 9 bases. The CDR3 is 15 residues long. Germline loops: CDR1 MRHNA, CDR2 SNTAGT. V was pared by 0 bases and J by 3 bases, with 1 base of the junction left unmatched. The CDR3 sequence: CASSDSSGGTDTQYF. CDR3 DNA sequence: TGTGCCAGCAGTGACTCTAGCGGGGGTACAGATACGCAGTATTTT.

This chain uses TRBV4-3 with TRBJ1-2; no reliable D call. The germline CDR1 and CDR2 sequences are LGHNA and YSLEER. The V end was cut by 0 bases, the J end by 7 bases, with 12 bases between. The CDR3 consists of 14 residues. The chain's CDR3 is CASSQDTGYPGYTF. CDR3 bases: TGCGCCAGCAGCCAAGATACCGGGTATCCTGGCTACACCTTC.

CDR3 protein: CASSFPGQGLTGELFF. DNA for the CDR3: TGTGCCAGCAGTTTCCCGGGACAGGGGCTCACCGGGGAGCTGTTTTTT. The J gene is TRBJ2-2, the V gene TRBV5-6; 10 positions agree with TRBD1. The V gene's germline CDR1 is SGHDT and CDR2 YYEEEE. The CDR3 extends over 16 amino acids. V lost 5 bases and J lost 4; bases outside the gene matches: 8.

For the CDR3, the DNA is TGTGCCAGCTCACCACCGTCGACATACCACAGCTCCTACGAGCAGTACTTC. This sequence encodes CASSPPSTYHSSYEQYF. The chain combines TRBV18 with TRBJ2-7; the D is unclear. Trimming took off 0 bases at V and 0 bases at J, with 15 bases between the two ends. Per germline, CDR1 KGHSH and CDR2 LQKENI. The CDR3 spans 17 residues.

The rearrangement links TRBV28 to TRBJ2-7; D remains ambiguous. The CDR3 is 11 amino acids. Germline CDR1 and CDR2: MDHEN and SYDVKM. The V gene lost 3 bases and the J gene lost 2 bases, with 2 bases spanning the gap. The CDR3 loop reads CASSFTYEQYF. In DNA form, the CDR3 reads TGTGCCAGCAGTTTCACCTACGAGCAGTACTTC.

The chain uses TRBV2 and TRBJ2-1; D uncertain. The V gene's germline CDR1 is SNHLY and CDR2 FYNNEI. V lost 4 bases and J 9 bases, leaving 16 bases between the germline ends. This CDR3 is built from 14 residues. This chain's CDR3 is CASSVVSVSGEQFF. CDR3 coding DNA: TGTGCCAGCAGTGTGGTCTCGGTCTCCGGTGAGCAGTTCTTC.

The genes are TRBV7-8 and TRBJ2-2; D call uncertain. Germline CDR1 and CDR2: SGHVS and FQNEAQ. This CDR3 region has 13 residues. With 2 bases removed from V and 5 bases from J, the gap between germline ends came to 6 bases. CDR3 bases: TGTGCCAGCAGCTTATTCGGGACCGGGGAGCTGTTTTTT. Its protein is CASSLFGTGELFF.

The J gene is TRBJ1-5, the V gene TRBV7-6, with D maybe TRBD1 (6 bases). CDR1 and CDR2 (germline): SGHVS, FNYEAQ. The CDR3 length is 15 residues. Trimming removed 2 bases from V and 4 bases from J, with 12 bases in between. CDR3 bases: TGTGCCAGCAGCTTAAGCTGGGGGCAGAATCAGCCCCAGCATTTT. It encodes CASSLSWGQNQPQHF.

The rearrangement joins TRBV27 to TRBJ1-5, with TRBD1 identical over 7 bases. The CDR3 totals 15 residues. Germline V gives CDR1 MNHEY, CDR2 SMNVEV (reference sequence). Unmatched junction bases numbered 8, after V lost 5 bases and J lost 4 bases. The CDR3 DNA reads TGTGCCAGCAGTACCTTGGGACAGATAAATCAGCCCCAGCATTTT. Its translation: CASSTLGQINQPQHF.

V and J are TRBV6-4 and TRBJ2-3, with 7 bases that match TRBD2. The ends lost 4 bases at V and 2 bases at J; junction bases unmatched: 3. Germline assignment: CDR1 MRHNA and CDR2 SNTAGT. There are 14 residues in the CDR3. CDR3: CASSGGTTTDTQYF. The DNA of the CDR3 is TGTGCCAGCAGTGGAGGGACTACCACAGATACGCAGTATTTT.

This clone was recorded a few times. The chain combines TRBV14 with TRBJ2-3; 10 nucleotides match TRBD2. The CDR3 consists of 15 residues. Trimming took 4 bases from V and 1 from J; bases not matched to a gene: 2. Germline V gives CDR1 SGHDN, CDR2 FVKESK. The DNA of the CDR3 is TGTGCCAGCAGCCCTACTAGCGGGGGCACAGATACGCAGTATTTT. This gives the protein CASSPTSGGTDTQYF.

This chain links TRBV6-6 with TRBJ1-1; D not resolved. V was shortened by 7 bases and J by 3 bases, with 12 bases between the two germline ends. Looked up from germline, CDR1 is MNHNY and CDR2 is SVGAGI (reference sequence). The CDR3 consists of 13 residues. In nucleotides, the CDR3 is TGTGCCAGCATGTTACGTACGGACACTGAAGCTTTCTTT. Translated: CASMLRTDTEAFF.

V and J are TRBV4-2 and TRBJ2-5; 11 bases agree with TRBD2. V lost 1 base and J lost 2; bases outside the gene matches: 9. Germline V gene sequence: CDR1 LGHNA, CDR2 YNFKEQ. This CDR3 is 18 amino acids long. DNA for the CDR3: TGTGCCAGCAGCCAAGGGATTCGCCTAGCGGGGGGTCAAGAGACCCAGTACTTC. Its protein is CASSQGIRLAGGQETQYF.

The chain couples TRBV6-6 to TRBJ2-1; 11 nucleotides line up with TRBD2. Trimming took 4 bases from V and 4 from J; bases not matched to a gene: 3. The V gene's germline CDR1 is MNHNY and CDR2 SVGAGI (reference sequence). This CDR3 contains 15 residues. CDR3 sequence: CASSSTSGGYNEQFF. CDR3 nucleotide sequence: TGTGCCAGCAGTTCCACTAGCGGGGGATACAATGAGCAGTTCTTC.

The rearrangement links TRBV30 to TRBJ2-7; TRBD2 might be the D (6 bases). Germline V gene lookup returns CDR1 GTSNPN and CDR2 SVGIG (reference sequence). This CDR3 has 14 amino acids. V shed 2 bases and J shed 4 bases, with 15 bases lying between them. Written as DNA, the CDR3 is TGTGCCTGGAGTCCTTATGGGGGGAGGTACGAGCAGTACTTC. This gives the protein CAWSPYGGRYEQYF.

This chain links TRBV28 with TRBJ2-5, with D perhaps TRBD1 (5 bases). The better agreement between TRBJ2-7 and the DNA end casts doubt on the J call. CDR3 size: 15 residues. Germline V gives CDR1 MDHEN, CDR2 SYDVKM. The CDR3 spells CASSSSGRATYEQYF. The DNA for the CDR3 is TGTGCCAGCAGTTCATCGGGCAGGGCGACCTACGAGCAGTACTTC.

This clone has only a few counts. The chain has TRBV5-1 and TRBJ2-2; D remains ambiguous. The CDR3 is 14 amino acids. V lost 7 bases, J lost 3 bases, and 13 bases lay in between. The germline V gene has CDR1 SGHRS and CDR2 YFSETQ. The CDR3 loop reads CASRGVPDTGELFF. The DNA of the CDR3 is TGCGCCAGCCGAGGCGTACCGGACACCGGGGAGCTGTTTTTT. Together with reference TRBV5-1 and TRBJ2-2, the CDR3 gives the full variable domain: KAGVTQTPRYLIKTRGQQVTLSCSPISGHRSVSWYQQTPGQGLQFLFEYFSETQRNKGNFPGRFSGRQFSNSRSEMNVSTLELGDSALYLCASRGVPDTGELFFGEGSRLTVL.

The CDR3 bases are TGCGCCAGCAGCTTGTTCGGGGTTCGGACAGATACGCAGTATTTT. Amino acid sequence: CASSLFGVRTDTQYF. The V gene is TRBV5-1, the J gene TRBJ2-3, with D perhaps matching TRBD2 (5 bases). Germline V lookup: CDR1 SGHRS, CDR2 YFSETQ. Trimming took off 1 base at V and 3 bases at J, with 12 bases between the two ends. This CDR3 spans 15 amino acids.

The chain links TRBV4-1 to TRBJ1-3; D is unresolved. This CDR3 spans 15 amino acids. Looked up from germline, CDR1 is MGHRA and CDR2 is YSYEKL. With 0 bases removed from V and 6 bases from J, the gap between germline ends came to 12 bases. The CDR3 DNA reads TGCGCCAGCAGCCAAGAAGCCCGCGAGGCAAACACCATATATTTT. This translates into CASSQEAREANTIYF.

This clone was detected only a few times. The V call is TRBV19, the J call TRBJ2-7; D perhaps matches TRBD1 (6 bases). CDR1 is LNHDA and CDR2 is SQIVND in the germline V gene (reference sequence). CDR3 size: 15 residues. Trimming took off 5 bases at V and 2 bases at J, with 16 bases between the two ends. CDR3 sequence: CASSDSGQPTYEQYF. For the CDR3, the DNA is TGTGCCAGTAGTGACTCCGGACAGCCGACCTACGAGCAGTACTTC.

The rearrangement joins TRBV4-1 to TRBJ2-5; TRBD2 agrees at 11 bases. This CDR3 has 18 residues. The junction had 9 bases not matched to a gene; V was cut back by 1 base and J by 2 bases. The germline gives CDR1 MGHRA, CDR2 YSYEKL. CDR3 sequence: CASSQVPRSGGGQETQYF. CDR3 nucleotide sequence: TGCGCCAGCAGCCAAGTTCCACGTAGCGGGGGGGGGCAAGAGACCCAGTACTTC.

The chain joins TRBV15 to TRBJ1-4; unclear D gene. CDR3 length: 15 residues. V was cut by 0 bases and J by 5 bases, with 10 bases left in between. Per germline, CDR1 LNHNV and CDR2 YYDKDF (reference sequence). The CDR3 is CATSRDPGGNEKLFF. CDR3 nucleotide sequence: TGTGCCACCAGCAGAGATCCAGGAGGAAATGAAAAACTGTTTTTT.

This clone was seen a single time. V is TRBV11-2 and J is TRBJ1-1; D is unresolved. V was cut by 0 bases and J by 3 bases, with 17 bases left in between. The CDR3 runs 17 residues. Germline loops: CDR1 SGHAT, CDR2 FQNNGV. CDR3 in amino acids: CASSLDTTSNQDTEAFF. The CDR3 DNA follows: TGTGCCAGCAGCTTAGATACGACCTCCAATCAGGACACTGAAGCTTTCTTT. The entire variable domain, with the rest obtained from reference TRBV11-2 and TRBJ1-1, is as follows: EAGVAQSPRYKIIEKRQSVAFWCNPISGHATLYWYQQILGQGPKLLIQFQNNGVVDDSQLPKDRFSAERLKGVDSTLKIQPAKLEDSAVYLCASSLDTTSNQDTEAFFGQGTRLTVV.